This TCR beta chain comes out of a study of control samples from healthy donors and cancer patients (TCRdb year 2020). V is pruned by 8 bases and J by 0 bases, leaving 7 bases of the junction without a gene match. According to the germline V gene (reference sequence), CDR1 reads LGHDT and CDR2 reads YNNKEL. CDR3 length: 16 amino acids, cysteine to phenylalanine. Only CDR3 DNA is held: 48 bases, read in frame from base 1. Libraries were made using the immunoSEQ multiplex PCR assay. What TCRdb holds here is the immuneACCESS table cut down to in-frame rearrangements. Part of the clones is not present; checked against another copy, under half of the missing clones reflect an unresolved V gene, and the others are unexplained. The sample table lists 120,000 to 150,000 clones, 80% to 95% of them with a count of one. The leading ten clones occupy 11% of the sample. Comments on this clone: Its antigen has not been determined. There are no base qualities to consult, and no much larger clone falls within one base.

Sequencing input: blood. This receptor chain uses TRBV3-1 (or the pseudogene TRBV3-2) and TRBJ2-5, with 12 bases in between that match TRBD2. The source of this sequence is a man aged 25 to 40 in good health. The CDR3 protein: CASRTGTSGYQETQYF. The nucleotide sequence reads as follows: TGTGCCAGCCGGACAGGGACTAGCGGGTACCAAGAGACCCAGTACTTC.